The rows below give T cell receptor beta chains drawn from one sample of a study of CXCR3-negative and CXCR3-positive naive CD8 T cells. TCRdb re-called the 5' RACE reads and catalogs CDR3 proteins one per entry, DNA excluded. The table for this sample gives approximately 83,000 distinct CDR3 sequences. The sample was naive CXCR3- CD8+ T cells from blood. The source of these receptors is a human donor in good health. Some clones in this sample may be carry-over from other donors' samples. The CDR3 runs from the conserved cysteine through the conserved F or W.

>TRBV12-3/TRBV12-4|TRBJ1-4
CASARPPGEKLFF
>TRBV7-3|TRBJ1-1
CASSSTFSSEAFF
>TRBV5-4|TRBJ2-7
CASSLVGGDRYEQYF
>TRBV19|TRBJ1-2
CASTLGGDGYTF
>TRBV10-3|TRBJ1-2
CAIGPPLGDGYTF
>TRBV7-9|TRBJ2-2
CASPEIGAGELFF
>TRBV19|TRBJ2-1
CASSILAPRNEQFF
>TRBV29-1|TRBJ2-1
CSVEGGRGQDNEQFF
>TRBV5-1|TRBJ2-7
CASSLAQGHPYEQYF
>TRBV9|TRBJ2-7
CASSVGGDLLYEQYF
>TRBV12-3/TRBV12-4|TRBJ1-5
CASSLASDKDGKQPQHF
>TRBV4-1|TRBJ2-5
CASSQSGTVYF
>TRBV28|TRBJ2-3
CASRAPHSPHITDTQYF
>TRBV10-3|TRBJ1-5
CAISESGNQPQHF
>TRBV28|TRBJ2-7
CASSLLRDSAYEQYF
>TRBV2|TRBJ2-1
CASSRQGSSCNEQFF
>TRBV29-1|TRBJ2-4
CSVEAWDRVLNWNTQYF
>TRBV29-1|TRBJ2-7
CSVEGGTAPLDEQYF
>TRBV5-5|TRBJ2-1
CASSLAVMRGGRYEQFF
>TRBV7-9|TRBJ2-7
CASSSSGITSYEQYF
>TRBV5-5|TRBJ1-1
CASSLWVGPNTEAFF
>TRBV9|TRBJ2-1
CASSWGGTYNEQFF
>TRBV6-2/TRBV6-3|TRBJ2-7
CASTSKKGGGIEQYF
>TRBV9|TRBJ2-1
CASSGTGYYNEQFF
>TRBV19|TRBJ2-4
CASSMGTSGGSIQYF
>TRBV5-1|TRBJ2-3
CASTFLGGTDTQYF
>TRBV3-1|TRBJ2-7
CASSAGTGDYEQYF
>TRBV28|TRBJ1-2
CASRLNYRDGYTF
>TRBV29-1|TRBJ2-5
CSVEFMQETQYF
>TRBV7-9|TRBJ2-5
CASSLAQGEETEYF
>TRBV29-1|TRBJ2-7
CSASGTDSYEQYF
>TRBV7-9|TRBJ2-7
CASSLGGDEQYF
>TRBV9|TRBJ2-7
CASSVGFAYEQYF
>TRBV7-9|TRBJ2-1
CASSRSGSRAYNEQFF
>TRBV25-1|TRBJ1-1
CASSGTGGPYTEAFF
>TRBV9|TRBJ2-7
CASSGSGTSMNEQYF
>TRBV5-1|TRBJ2-3
CASSLTQSSWEDTQYF
>TRBV5-1|TRBJ2-7
CASSMDRGNEQYF
>TRBV29-1|TRBJ2-3
CSVYLGDFTDTQYF
>TRBV11-2|TRBJ2-1
CASSPLALSYNEQFF
>TRBV29-1|TRBJ1-1
CSVPGQGAGAFF
>TRBV7-9|TRBJ1-2
CASSSTRDRLYGYTF
>TRBV7-3|TRBJ1-4
CASSQRGGEEKLFF